The sample holds a few counts of the clone carrying this TCR beta chain. Its antigen is still unknown. The data belong to a study of OX40 agonist ivuxolimab in advanced cancers. Study conclusions and caveats: Among the lowest peripheral clonal expansion occurred in 0.1-3.0 mg/kg partial responders. Among T cells, CD8+ cells averaged more expanded clones than CD4+ cells.

Trimming stripped 6 bases from V and 4 bases from J, with 12 bases between. Germline assignment: CDR1 SGHNT and CDR2 YENEEA. CDR3 size: 13 residues. Here immunoSEQ multiplex PCR was the method, and the copy in TCRdb shows in-frame clones only, minus some. The sample consists of around 94,000 clones, over 75% of them appearing once. The TCR originated in an adult with an advanced solid tumor such as melanoma, head and neck, liver or kidney cancer. The V and J genes are TRBV11-3 and TRBJ2-5, with a weak D call TRBD1 (6 bases). Sequences were derived from CD4+ or CD8+ T cells sorted from blood, sampled in a trial of the OX40 agonist ivuxolimab. The CDR3 loop is CASSPTGSETQYF. CDR3 bases: TGTGCCAGCAGTCCTACAGGGTCAGAGACCCAGTACTTC.